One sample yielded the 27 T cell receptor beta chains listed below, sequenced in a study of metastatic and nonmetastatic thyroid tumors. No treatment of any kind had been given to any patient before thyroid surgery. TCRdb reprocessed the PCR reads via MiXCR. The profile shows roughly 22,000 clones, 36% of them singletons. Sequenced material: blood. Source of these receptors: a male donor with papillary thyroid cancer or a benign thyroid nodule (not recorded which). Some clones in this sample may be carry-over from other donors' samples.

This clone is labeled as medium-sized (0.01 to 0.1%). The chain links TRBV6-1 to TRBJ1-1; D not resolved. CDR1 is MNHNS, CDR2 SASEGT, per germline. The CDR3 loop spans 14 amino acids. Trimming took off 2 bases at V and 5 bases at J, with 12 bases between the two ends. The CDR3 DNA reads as TGTGCCAGCAGTGAACGAGGCCCCGGGACTGAAGCTTTCTTT. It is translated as CASSERGPGTEAFF.

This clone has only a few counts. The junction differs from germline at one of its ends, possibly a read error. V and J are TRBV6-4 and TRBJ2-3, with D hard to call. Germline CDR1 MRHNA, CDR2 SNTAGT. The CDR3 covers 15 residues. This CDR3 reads CASSHSGSGTDTQYF. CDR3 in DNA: TGTGCCAGCAGTCACTCCGGGTCGGGCACAGATACGCAGTATTTT.

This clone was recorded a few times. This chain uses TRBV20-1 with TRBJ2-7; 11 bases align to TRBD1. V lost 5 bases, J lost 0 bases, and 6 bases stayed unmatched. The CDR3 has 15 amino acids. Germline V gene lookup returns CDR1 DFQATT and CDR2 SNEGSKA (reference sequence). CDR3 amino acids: CSAPTGTGGSYEQYF. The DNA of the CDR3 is TGCAGTGCTCCGACCGGGACAGGGGGCTCCTACGAGCAGTACTTC.

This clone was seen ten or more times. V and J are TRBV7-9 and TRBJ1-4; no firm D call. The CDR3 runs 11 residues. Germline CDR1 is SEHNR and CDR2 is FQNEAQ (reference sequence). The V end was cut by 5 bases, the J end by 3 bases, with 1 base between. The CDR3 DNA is TGTGCCAGCAGCCCTAATGAAAAACTGTTTTTT. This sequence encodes CASSPNEKLFF.

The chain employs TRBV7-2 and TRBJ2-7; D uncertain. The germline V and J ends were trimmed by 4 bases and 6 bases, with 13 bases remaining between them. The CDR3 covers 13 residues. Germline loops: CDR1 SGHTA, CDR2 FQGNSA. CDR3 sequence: CASSYNKLGEQYF. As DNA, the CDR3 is TGTGCCAGCAGCTATAATAAACTGGGCGAGCAGTACTTC.

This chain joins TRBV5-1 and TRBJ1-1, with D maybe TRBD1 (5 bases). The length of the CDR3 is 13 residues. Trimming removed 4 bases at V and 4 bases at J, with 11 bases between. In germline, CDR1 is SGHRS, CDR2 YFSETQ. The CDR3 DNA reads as TGCGCCAGCAGCGTCGGGGCAGCCACTGAAGCTTTCTTT. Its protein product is CASSVGAATEAFF.

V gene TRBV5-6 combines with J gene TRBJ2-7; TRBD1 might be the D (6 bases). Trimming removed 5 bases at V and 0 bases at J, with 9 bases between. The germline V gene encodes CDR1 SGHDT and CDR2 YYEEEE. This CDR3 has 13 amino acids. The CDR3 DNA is TGTGCCAGCAGGGGGACACACTCCTACGAGCAGTACTTC. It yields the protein CASRGTHSYEQYF.

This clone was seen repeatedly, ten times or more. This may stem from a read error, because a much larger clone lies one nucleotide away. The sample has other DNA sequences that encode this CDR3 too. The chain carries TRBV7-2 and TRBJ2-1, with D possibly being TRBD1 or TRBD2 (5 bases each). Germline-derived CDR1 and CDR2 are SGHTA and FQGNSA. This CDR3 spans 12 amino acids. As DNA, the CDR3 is TGCGCCAGCAGCCTGGGGGTCAATGAGCAGTTCTTC. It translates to CASSLGVNEQFF. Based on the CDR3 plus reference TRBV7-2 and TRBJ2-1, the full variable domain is GAGVSQSPSNKVTEKGKDVELRCDPISGHTALYWYRQSLGQGLEFLIYFQGNSAPDKSGLPSDRFSAERTGGSVSTLTIQRTQQEDSAVYLCASSLGVNEQFFGPGTRLTVL.

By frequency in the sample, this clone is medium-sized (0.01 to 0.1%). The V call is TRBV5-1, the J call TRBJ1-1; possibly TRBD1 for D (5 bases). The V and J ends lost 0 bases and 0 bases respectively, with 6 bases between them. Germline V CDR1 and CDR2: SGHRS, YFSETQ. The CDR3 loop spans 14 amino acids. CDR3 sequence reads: CASSLGTLNTEAFF. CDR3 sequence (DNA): TGCGCCAGCAGCTTGGGGACACTGAACACTGAAGCTTTCTTT.

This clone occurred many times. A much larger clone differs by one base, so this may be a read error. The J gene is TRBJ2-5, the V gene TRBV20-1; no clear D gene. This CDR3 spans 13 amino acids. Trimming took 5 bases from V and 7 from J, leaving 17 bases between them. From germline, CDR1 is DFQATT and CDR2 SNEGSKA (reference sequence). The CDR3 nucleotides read TGCAGTGCTGAAGAAACTGGAGTAGGGACCCAGTACTTC. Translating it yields CSAEETGVGTQYF.

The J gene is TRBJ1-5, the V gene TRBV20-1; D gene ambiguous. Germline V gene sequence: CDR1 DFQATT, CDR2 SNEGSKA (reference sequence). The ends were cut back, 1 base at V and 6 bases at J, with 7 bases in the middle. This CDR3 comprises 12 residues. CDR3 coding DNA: TGCAGTGCTAGAGGGGTTGGTCAGCCCCAGCATTTT. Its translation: CSARGVGQPQHF.

CDR3 sequence: CSATPGGEADEQYF. CDR3 coding DNA: TGCAGTGCAACACCAGGGGGCGAGGCTGACGAGCAGTACTTC. The rearrangement links TRBV20-1 to TRBJ2-7; 8 bases are a match to TRBD1. J lost 5 bases, V lost 6 bases, and 12 bases had no gene match. This CDR3 has 14 amino acids. Germline V lookup: CDR1 DFQATT, CDR2 SNEGSKA (reference sequence).

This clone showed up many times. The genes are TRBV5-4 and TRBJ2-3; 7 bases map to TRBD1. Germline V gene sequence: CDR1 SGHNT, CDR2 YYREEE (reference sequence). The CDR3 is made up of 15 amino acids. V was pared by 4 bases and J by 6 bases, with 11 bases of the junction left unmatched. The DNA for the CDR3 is TGTGCCAGCAGCATTGGTGTACAGGGGATGGATACGCAGTATTTT. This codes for CASSIGVQGMDTQYF.

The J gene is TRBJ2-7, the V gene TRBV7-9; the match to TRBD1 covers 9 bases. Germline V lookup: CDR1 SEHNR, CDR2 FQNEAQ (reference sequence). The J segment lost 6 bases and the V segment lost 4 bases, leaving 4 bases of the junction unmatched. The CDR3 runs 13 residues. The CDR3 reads CASSSGQGSEQYF. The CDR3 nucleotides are TGTGCCAGCAGCTCGGGACAGGGCTCCGAGCAGTACTTC.

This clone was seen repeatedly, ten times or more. The CDR3 spells CASSHRQGEEPQHF. The CDR3, as DNA: TGTGCCAGCAGCCACCGACAGGGGGAAGAGCCCCAGCATTTT. The chain joins TRBV7-2 to TRBJ1-5, with TRBD1 matching 9 bases. V lost 5 bases and J lost 8; bases outside the gene matches: 7. This CDR3 is 14 amino acids long. CDR1 SGHTA and CDR2 FQGNSA come from the germline V gene.

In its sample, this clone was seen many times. DNA for the CDR3: TGTGCCAGCTTGGGACAGGGAGCAGATACGCAGTATTTT. Amino acid sequence: CASLGQGADTQYF. V is TRBV5-5 and J is TRBJ2-3; 9 bases fit TRBD1. J lost 4 bases, V lost 7 bases, and 4 bases had no gene match. The germline CDR1 and CDR2 sequences are SGHKS and YYEKEE (reference sequence). The CDR3 contains 13 residues.

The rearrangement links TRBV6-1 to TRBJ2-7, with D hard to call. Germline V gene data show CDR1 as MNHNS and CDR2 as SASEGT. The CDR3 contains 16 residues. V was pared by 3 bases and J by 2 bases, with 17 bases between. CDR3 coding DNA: TGTGCCAGCAGTGATTTGCCGACATCTCCTCCCTACGAGCAGTACTTC. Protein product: CASSDLPTSPPYEQYF.

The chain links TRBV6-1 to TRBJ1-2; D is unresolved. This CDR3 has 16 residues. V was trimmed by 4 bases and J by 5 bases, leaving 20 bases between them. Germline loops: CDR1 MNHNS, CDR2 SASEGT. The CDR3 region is CASSATNRAEVYGYTF. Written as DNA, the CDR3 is TGTGCCAGCAGTGCCACTAACCGGGCCGAGGTATATGGCTACACCTTC.

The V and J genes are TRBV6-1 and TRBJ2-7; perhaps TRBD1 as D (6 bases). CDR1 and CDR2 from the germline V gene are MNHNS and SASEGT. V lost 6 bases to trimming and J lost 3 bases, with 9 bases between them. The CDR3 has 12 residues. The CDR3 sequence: CASRQGGYEQYF. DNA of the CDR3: TGTGCCAGCAGACAGGGTGGCTACGAGCAGTACTTC.

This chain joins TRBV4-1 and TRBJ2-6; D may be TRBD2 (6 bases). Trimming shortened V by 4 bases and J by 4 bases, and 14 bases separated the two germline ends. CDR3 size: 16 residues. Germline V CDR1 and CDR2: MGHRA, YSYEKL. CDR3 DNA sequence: TGCGCCAGCAGCCCAGACGGGGGATCAGGGGCCAACGTCCTGACTTTC. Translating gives CASSPDGGSGANVLTF.

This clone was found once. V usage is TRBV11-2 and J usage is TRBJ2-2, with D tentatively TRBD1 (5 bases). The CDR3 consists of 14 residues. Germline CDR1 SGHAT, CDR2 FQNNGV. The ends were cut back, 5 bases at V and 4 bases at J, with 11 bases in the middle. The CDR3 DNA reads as TGTGCCAGCAGCGTACTCAGGGCCACCGGGGAGCTGTTTTTT. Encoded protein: CASSVLRATGELFF.

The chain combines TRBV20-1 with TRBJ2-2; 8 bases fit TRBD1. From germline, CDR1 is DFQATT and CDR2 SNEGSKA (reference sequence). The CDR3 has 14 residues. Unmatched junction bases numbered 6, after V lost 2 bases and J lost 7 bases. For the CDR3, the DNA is TGCAGTGCTAGACGGGCAGGGGGCAGCGGGGAGCTGTTTTTT. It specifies CSARRAGGSGELFF.

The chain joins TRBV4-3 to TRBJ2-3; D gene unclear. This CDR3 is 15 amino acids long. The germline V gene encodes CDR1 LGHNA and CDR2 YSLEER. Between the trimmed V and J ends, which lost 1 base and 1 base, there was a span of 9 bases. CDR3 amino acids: CASSQADGRTDTQYF. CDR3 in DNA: TGCGCCAGCAGCCAAGCGGACGGTCGCACAGATACGCAGTATTTT.

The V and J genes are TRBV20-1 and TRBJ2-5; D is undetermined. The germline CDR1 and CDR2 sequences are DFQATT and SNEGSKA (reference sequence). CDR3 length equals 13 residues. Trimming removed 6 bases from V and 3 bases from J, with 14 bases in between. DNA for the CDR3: TGCAGTGCAGAGAGACACCTTAAAGAGACCCAGTACTTC. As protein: CSAERHLKETQYF.

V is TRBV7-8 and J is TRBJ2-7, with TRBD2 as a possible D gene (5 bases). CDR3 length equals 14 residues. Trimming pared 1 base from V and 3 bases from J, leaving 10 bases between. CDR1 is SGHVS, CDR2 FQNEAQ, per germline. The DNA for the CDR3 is TGTGCCAGCAGCTTAGTAGCGCTGGGCTACGAGCAGTACTTC. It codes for CASSLVALGYEQYF.

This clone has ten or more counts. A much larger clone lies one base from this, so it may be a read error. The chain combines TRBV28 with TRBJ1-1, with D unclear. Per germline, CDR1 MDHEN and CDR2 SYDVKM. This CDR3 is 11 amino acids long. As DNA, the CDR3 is TGTGCCAGCAAGATGAACACTGGAGCTTTCTTT. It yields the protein CASKMNTGAFF.

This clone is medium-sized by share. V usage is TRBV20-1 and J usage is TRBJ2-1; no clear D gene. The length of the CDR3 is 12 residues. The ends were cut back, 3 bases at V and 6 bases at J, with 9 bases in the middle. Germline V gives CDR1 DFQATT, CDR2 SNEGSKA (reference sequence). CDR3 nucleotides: TGCAGTGCTAGGAGTTACGGCAATGAGCAGTTCTTC. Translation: CSARSYGNEQFF.